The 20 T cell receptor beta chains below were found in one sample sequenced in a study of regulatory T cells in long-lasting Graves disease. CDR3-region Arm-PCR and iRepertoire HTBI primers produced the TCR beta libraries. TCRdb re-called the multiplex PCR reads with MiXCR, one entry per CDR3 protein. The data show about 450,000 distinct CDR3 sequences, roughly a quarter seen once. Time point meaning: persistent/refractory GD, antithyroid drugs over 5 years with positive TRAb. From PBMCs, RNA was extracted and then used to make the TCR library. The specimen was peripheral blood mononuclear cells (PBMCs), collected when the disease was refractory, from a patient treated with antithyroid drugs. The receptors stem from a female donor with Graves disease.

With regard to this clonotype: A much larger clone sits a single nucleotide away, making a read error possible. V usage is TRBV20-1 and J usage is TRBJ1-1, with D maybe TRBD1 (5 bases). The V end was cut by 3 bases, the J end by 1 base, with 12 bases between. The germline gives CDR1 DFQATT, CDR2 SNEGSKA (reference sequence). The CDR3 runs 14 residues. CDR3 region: CSASLGARNTEAFF. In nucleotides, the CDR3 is TGCAGTGCTAGCCTCGGGGCGAGGAACACTGAAGCTTTCTTT.

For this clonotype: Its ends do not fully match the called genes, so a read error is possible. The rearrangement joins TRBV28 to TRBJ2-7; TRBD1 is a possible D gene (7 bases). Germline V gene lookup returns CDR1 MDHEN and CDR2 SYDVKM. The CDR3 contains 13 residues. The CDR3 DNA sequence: TGTGCCAGCAGTGCGGGACAGCCTTACGGGCAGTACTTC. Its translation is CASSAGQPYGQYF.

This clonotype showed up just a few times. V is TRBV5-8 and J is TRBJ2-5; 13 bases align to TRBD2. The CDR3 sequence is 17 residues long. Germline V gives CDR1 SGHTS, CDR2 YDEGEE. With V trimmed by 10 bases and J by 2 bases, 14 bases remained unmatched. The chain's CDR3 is CAGSTSGRGPVQETQYF. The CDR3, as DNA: TGTGCCGGATCTACTAGCGGGAGGGGGCCCGTGCAAGAGACCCAGTACTTC.

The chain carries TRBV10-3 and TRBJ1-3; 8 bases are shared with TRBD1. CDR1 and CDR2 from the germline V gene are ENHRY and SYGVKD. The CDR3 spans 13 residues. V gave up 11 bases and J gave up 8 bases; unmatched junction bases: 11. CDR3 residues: CAALGDRGDTIYF. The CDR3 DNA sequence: TGTGCCGCGCTAGGAGACAGGGGAGACACCATATATTTT.

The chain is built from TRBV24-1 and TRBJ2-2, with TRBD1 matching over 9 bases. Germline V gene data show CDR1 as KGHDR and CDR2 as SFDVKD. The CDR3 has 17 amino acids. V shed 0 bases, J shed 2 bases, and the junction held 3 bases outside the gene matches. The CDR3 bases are TGTGCCACCAGTGATTTGCGGGACAGGGAAAACACCGGGGAGCTGTTTTTT. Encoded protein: CATSDLRDRENTGELFF.

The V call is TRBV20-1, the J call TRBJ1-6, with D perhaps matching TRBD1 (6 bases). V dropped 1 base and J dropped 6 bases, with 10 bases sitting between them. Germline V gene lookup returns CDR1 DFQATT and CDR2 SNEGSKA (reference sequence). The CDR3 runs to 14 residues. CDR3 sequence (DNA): TGCAGTGCTAGAGTACAGGGCGGTAATTCACCCCTCCACTTT. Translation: CSARVQGGNSPLHF.

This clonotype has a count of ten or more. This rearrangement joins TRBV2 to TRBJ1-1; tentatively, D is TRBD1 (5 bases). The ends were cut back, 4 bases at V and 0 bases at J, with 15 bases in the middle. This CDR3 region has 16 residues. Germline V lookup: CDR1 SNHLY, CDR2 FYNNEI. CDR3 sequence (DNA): TGTGCCAGCAGTGGTCCCGGAACAGGTTTGAACACTGAAGCTTTCTTT. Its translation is CASSGPGTGLNTEAFF. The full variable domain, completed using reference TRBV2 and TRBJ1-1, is EPEVTQTPSHQVTQMGQEVILRCVPISNHLYFYWYRQILGQKVEFLVSFYNNEISEKSEIFDDQFSVERPDGSNFTLKIRSTKLEDSAMYFCASSGPGTGLNTEAFFGQGTRLTVV.

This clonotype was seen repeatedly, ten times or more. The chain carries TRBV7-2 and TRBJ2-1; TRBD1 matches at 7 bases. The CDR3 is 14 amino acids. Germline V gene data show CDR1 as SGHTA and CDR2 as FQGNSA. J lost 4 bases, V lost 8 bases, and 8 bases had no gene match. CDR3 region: CASARQGEYNEQFF. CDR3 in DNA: TGTGCCAGCGCCCGCCAGGGGGAATACAATGAGCAGTTCTTC.

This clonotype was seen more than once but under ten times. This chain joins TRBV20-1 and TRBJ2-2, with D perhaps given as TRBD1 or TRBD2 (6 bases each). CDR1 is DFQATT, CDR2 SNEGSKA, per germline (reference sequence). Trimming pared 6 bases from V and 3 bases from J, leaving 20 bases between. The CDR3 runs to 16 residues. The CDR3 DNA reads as TGCAGTGCGCCCATATTTGGGGGGCGCGACACCGGGGAGCTGTTTTTT. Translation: CSAPIFGGRDTGELFF.

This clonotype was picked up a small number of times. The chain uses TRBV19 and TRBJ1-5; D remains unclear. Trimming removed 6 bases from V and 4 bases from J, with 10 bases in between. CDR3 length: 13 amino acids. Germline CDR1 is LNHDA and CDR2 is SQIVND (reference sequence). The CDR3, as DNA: TGTGCCAGTAGGGAATTAGGAAATCAGCCCCAGCATTTT. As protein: CASRELGNQPQHF.

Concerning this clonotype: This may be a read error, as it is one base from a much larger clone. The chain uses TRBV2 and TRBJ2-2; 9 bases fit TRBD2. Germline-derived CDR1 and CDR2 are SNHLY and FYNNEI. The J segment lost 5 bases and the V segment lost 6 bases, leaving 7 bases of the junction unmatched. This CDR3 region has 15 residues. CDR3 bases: TGTGCCAGCAGAACGCCAGCGGGGGGTACCGGGGAGCTGTTTTTT. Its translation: CASRTPAGGTGELFF.

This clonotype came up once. CDR3 sequence: CSARDLRTGDPLNTEAFF. The CDR3 nucleotides are TGCAGTGCTAGAGATCTAAGGACAGGGGACCCATTGAACACTGAAGCTTTCTTT. The rearrangement uses TRBV20-1 and TRBJ1-1; 9 nucleotides match TRBD1. Per germline, CDR1 DFQATT and CDR2 SNEGSKA (reference sequence). This CDR3 region has 18 residues. Germline trimming cut 0 bases from V and 0 bases from J; bases unmatched to any gene: 11.

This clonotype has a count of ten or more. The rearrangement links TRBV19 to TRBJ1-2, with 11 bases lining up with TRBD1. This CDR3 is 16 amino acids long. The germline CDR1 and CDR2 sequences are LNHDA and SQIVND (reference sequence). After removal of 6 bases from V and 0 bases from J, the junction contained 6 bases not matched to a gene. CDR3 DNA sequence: TGTGCCAGTAGCACGGACAGGGGGCCGTCTAACTATGGCTACACCTTC. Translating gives CASSTDRGPSNYGYTF.

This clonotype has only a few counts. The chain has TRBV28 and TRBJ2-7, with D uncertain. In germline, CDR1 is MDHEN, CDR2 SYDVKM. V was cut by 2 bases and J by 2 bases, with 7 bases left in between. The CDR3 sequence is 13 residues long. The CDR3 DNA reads TGTGCCAGCAGTTTACAGAATCCCTACGAGCAGTACTTC. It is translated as CASSLQNPYEQYF.

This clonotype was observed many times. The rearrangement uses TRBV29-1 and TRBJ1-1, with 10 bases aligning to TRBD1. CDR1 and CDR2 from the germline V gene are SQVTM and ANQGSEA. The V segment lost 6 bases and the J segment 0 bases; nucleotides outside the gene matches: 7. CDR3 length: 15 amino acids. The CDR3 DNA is TGCAGCGTGGCGGGGACAGGGGTACTGAACACTGAAGCTTTCTTT. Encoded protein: CSVAGTGVLNTEAFF.

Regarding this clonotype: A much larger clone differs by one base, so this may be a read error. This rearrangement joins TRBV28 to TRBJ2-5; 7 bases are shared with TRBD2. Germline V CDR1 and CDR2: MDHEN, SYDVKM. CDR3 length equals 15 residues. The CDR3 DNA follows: TGTGCCAACAATCGGTCTAGCGGAGAGCAAGGGACCCAGTACTTC. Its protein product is CANNRSSGEQGTQYF.

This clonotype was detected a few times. CDR3 coding DNA: TGTGCCATCAGCAGGGGGTATGGTACTGAAGCTTTCTTT. Amino acids: CAISRGYGTEAFF. V gene TRBV10-3 combines with J gene TRBJ1-1; TRBD1 agrees at 7 bases. The germline gives CDR1 ENHRY, CDR2 SYGVKD. With V trimmed by 6 bases and J by 5 bases, 6 bases remained unmatched. The CDR3 sequence is 13 residues long.

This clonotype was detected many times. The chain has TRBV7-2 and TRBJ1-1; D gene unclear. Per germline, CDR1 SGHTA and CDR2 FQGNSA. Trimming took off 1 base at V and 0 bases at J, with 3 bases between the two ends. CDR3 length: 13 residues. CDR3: CASSLVMNTEAFF. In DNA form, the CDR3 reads TGTGCCAGCAGCTTAGTTATGAACACTGAAGCTTTCTTT.

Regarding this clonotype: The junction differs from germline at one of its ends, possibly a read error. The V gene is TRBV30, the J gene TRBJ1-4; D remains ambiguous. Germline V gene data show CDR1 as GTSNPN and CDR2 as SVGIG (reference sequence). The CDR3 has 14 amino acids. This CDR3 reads CAWSVGVPHEKLSF. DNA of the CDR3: TGTGCCTGGAGTGTTGGGGTGCCGCATGAAAAACTGTCTTTT. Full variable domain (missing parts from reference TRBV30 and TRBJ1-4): SQTIHQWPATLVQPVGSPLSLECTVEGTSNPNLYWYRQAAGRGLQLLFYSVGIGQISSEVPQNLSASRPQDRQFILSSKKLLLSDSGFYLCAWSVGVPHEKLSFGSGTQLSVL.

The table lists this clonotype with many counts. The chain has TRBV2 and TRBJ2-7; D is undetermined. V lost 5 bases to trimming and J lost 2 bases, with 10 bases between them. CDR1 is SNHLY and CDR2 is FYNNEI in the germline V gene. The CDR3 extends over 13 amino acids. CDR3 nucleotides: TGTGCCAGCAGTAGGTCCGATACCTACGAGCAGTACTTC. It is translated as CASSRSDTYEQYF.